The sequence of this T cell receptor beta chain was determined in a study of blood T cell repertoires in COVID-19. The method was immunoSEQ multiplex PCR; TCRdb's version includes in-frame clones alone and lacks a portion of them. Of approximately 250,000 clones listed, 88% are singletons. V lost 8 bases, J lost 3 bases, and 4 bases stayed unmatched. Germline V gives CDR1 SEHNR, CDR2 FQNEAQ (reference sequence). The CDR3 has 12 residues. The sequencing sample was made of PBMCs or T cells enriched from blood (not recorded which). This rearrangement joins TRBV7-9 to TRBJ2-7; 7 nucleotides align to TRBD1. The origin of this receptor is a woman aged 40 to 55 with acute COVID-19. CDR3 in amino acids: CASGRDSYEQYF. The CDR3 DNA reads TGTGCCAGCGGTCGGGACAGCTACGAGCAGTACTTC.